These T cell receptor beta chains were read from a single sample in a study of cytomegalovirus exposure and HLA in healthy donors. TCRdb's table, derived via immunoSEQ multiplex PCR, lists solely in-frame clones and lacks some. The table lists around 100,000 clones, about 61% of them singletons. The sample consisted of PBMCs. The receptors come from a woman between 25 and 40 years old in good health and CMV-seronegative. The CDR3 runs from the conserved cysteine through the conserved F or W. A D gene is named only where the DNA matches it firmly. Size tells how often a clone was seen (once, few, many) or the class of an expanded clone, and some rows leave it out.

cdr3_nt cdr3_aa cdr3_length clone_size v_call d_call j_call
TGTGCCAGCAGCTCCACTGGGACAACAGATACGCAGTATTTT CASSSTGTTDTQYF 14 . TRBV5-8 . TRBJ2-3
TGTGCCAGCAGTTGGACGACAGGAGAATATACCGGGGAGCTGTTTTTT CASSWTTGEYTGELFF 16 . TRBV27 . TRBJ2-2
TGTGCCTGGAGTGAGCTAGGATCGGGGGATGGACAGCCCCAGCATTTT CAWSELGSGDGQPQHF 16 few TRBV30 . TRBJ1-5
TGCGCCAGCAGCCAACTGGTTAGCGGGAGACCGAGCTCCTACAATGAGCAGTTCTTC CASSQLVSGRPSSYNEQFF 19 . TRBV4-3 TRBD2 TRBJ2-1
TGTGCCAGCAGCCGAGGACAAGAAAATGAAAAACTGTTTTTT CASSRGQENEKLFF 14 . TRBV7-8 . TRBJ1-4
TGTGCCAGCAGTTCCGCCGGGACAGACTACGAGCAGTACTTC CASSSAGTDYEQYF 14 few TRBV2 TRBD1 TRBJ2-7
TGTGCCAGCAGCTTGGGCGTCCCCTACGAGCAGTACTTC CASSLGVPYEQYF 13 . TRBV5-6 . TRBJ2-7
TGCGCCAGCAGCCCCAGTGGAGGGGTTACCTCACAGTACTTC CASSPSGGVTSQYF 14 few TRBV5-1 . TRBJ2-7
TGTGCCAGCAGTGGAGACAGGGGTGGAAATGAAAAACTGTTTTTT CASSGDRGGNEKLFF 15 once TRBV2 TRBD1 TRBJ1-4
TGTGCCAGTAGTATGCCCCCGCGTGCTGACTATGGCTACACCTTC CASSMPPRADYGYTF 15 once TRBV19 . TRBJ1-2
TGTGCCAGCAGTTTAGCGGGAGGGCCTGCGTACGAGCAGTACTTC CASSLAGGPAYEQYF 15 few TRBV27 TRBD2 TRBJ2-7
TGTGCCAGCAGTTACTCGATTGGCAAGACCTACGAGCAGTACTTC CASSYSIGKTYEQYF 15 . TRBV6-5 . TRBJ2-7
TGTGCCAGCAGCTCGGGCCCACGGGGGGGCAATCAGCCCCAGCATTTT CASSSGPRGGNQPQHF 16 . TRBV7-6 . TRBJ1-5
TGTGCCTGGAGTGGGGGCGATACGCAGTATTTT CAWSGGDTQYF 11 . TRBV30 . TRBJ2-3
TGCGCCAGCAGTGGCAGCGGACCCCCCTCTGGGGCCAACGTCCTGACTTTC CASSGSGPPSGANVLTF 17 . TRBV4-1 . TRBJ2-6
TGTGCCAGCTCACCAGGGACTATGAACACTGAAGCTTTCTTT CASSPGTMNTEAFF 14 . TRBV18 . TRBJ1-1
TGTGCCTGGAGTATATACGGACTAGCGAACTACAATGAGCAGTTCTTC CAWSIYGLANYNEQFF 16 . TRBV30 TRBD2 TRBJ2-1
TGCGCCAGCAGCTTATCGTGGTCAGGGGCCCACGAGCAGTACTTC CASSLSWSGAHEQYF 15 . TRBV5-1 . TRBJ2-7
TGCGCCAGCAGTATTAGCGGGAGGGCCGGAACAGATACGCAGTATTTT CASSISGRAGTDTQYF 16 . TRBV5-1 TRBD2 TRBJ2-3
TGTGCCAGCCGGGACACGTTCTACGAGCAGTACTTC CASRDTFYEQYF 12 . TRBV2 . TRBJ2-7
TGTGCCAGCAGCCAAGAAGCCCAGCGGGAGGGCCCCACAGATACGCAGTATTTT CASSQEAQREGPTDTQYF 18 few TRBV14 TRBD2 TRBJ2-3
TGTGCCAGCTCACAGGAGTTAACCTACGAGCAGTACTTC CASSQELTYEQYF 13 . TRBV18 . TRBJ2-7
TGCGCCAGCAGTCGGTCAGGGGCCGGGGACAAAGAGACCCAGTACTTC CASSRSGAGDKETQYF 16 . TRBV5-1 . TRBJ2-5
TGTGCCAGCAGCCGCGGGACGGAAAATGAAAAACTGTTTTTT CASSRGTENEKLFF 14 . TRBV7-9 . TRBJ1-4
TGTGCCAGCAGAGACAGTAGTCGTCAGCCCCAGCATTTT CASRDSSRQPQHF 13 . TRBV6-1 . TRBJ1-5
TGCGCCAGCAAAGCGGCCCATCAAGATACGCAGTATTTT CASKAAHQDTQYF 13 . TRBV4-3 . TRBJ2-3
TGTGCCAGCAGTGAAATCCTGGGGGGAAATTCACCCCTCCACTTT CASSEILGGNSPLHF 15 . TRBV6-1 . TRBJ1-6
TGTGCCAGCAAGAGATACGAGCAGTACTTC CASKRYEQYF 10 few TRBV2 . TRBJ2-7
TGTGCCAGCACCCCGGGACTAGCGGGCAATGAGCAGTTCTTC CASTPGLAGNEQFF 14 few TRBV6-5 TRBD2 TRBJ2-1
TGTGCCAGCGGTGCGATCTATAGCAATCAGCCCCAGCATTTT CASGAIYSNQPQHF 14 . TRBV6-1 . TRBJ1-5
TGTGCCAGCAGCCGTGGTCTAGCGGGAGGGGTGGGCACCGGGGAGCTGTTTTTT CASSRGLAGGVGTGELFF 18 . TRBV5-4 TRBD2 TRBJ2-2
TGTGCCATCAGTGAGGCCCACCTCGGGGGGCAAGAGACCCAGTACTTC CAISEAHLGGQETQYF 16 . TRBV10-3 TRBD2 TRBJ2-5
TGTGCCAGCAGTGGGGTATCGGGACAGGTGGATTCACCCCTCCACTTT CASSGVSGQVDSPLHF 16 . TRBV2 TRBD1 TRBJ1-6
TGTGCCAGCTCACCCCTCCAGGGCGGGGGGCTCATGAACACTGAAGCTTTCTTT CASSPLQGGGLMNTEAFF 18 few TRBV18 . TRBJ1-1
TGTGCCAGCAGTCATGGGTGTATAGTAAGGGACAACCTCAATCAGCCCCAGCATTTT CASSHGCIVRDNLNQPQHF 19 . TRBV6-7 . TRBJ1-5
TGTGCCAGCAGCTTACAGGGGTGGCAGCCCCAGCATTTT CASSLQGWQPQHF 13 . TRBV11-2 . TRBJ1-5
TGTGCCAGCAGTTCTCTAGGGGAGGGCGAGCAGTACTTC CASSSLGEGEQYF 13 . TRBV28 TRBD2 TRBJ2-7
TGTGCCAGCAGTGAATTAAGCGGGAGTGTTAGAATGGGCAATGAGCAGTTCTTC CASSELSGSVRMGNEQFF 18 . TRBV6-1 TRBD2 TRBJ2-1
TGTGCCAGTAGTACAGGGGTTGGTTACGAGCAGTACTTC CASSTGVGYEQYF 13 . TRBV19 . TRBJ2-7
TGTGCCAGCAGTGAATATACAGCAAATCAGCCCCAGCATTTT CASSEYTANQPQHF 14 . TRBV6-1 . TRBJ1-5
TGTGCCAGCAGGGGACTAGCGGGAGTTGAGCAGTTCTTC CASRGLAGVEQFF 13 . TRBV7-2 TRBD2 TRBJ2-1
TGTGCCAGCAGCTCTAGGACTGGGTCCAGCTCCTACGAGCAGTACTTC CASSSRTGSSSYEQYF 16 few TRBV7-8 . TRBJ2-7
TGCGCCAGCAGCCAGGGGGGGACAGGGCCGATAGATACGCAGTATTTT CASSQGGTGPIDTQYF 16 . TRBV4-1 TRBD1 TRBJ2-3
TGTGCCAGCAGTTGGGGCAGGGGGTTCTACGAGCAGTACTTC CASSWGRGFYEQYF 14 once TRBV28 TRBD1 TRBJ2-7
TGTGCCTGGAACAGGGGGCTGATGACCGGGGAGCTGTTTTTT CAWNRGLMTGELFF 14 few TRBV30 TRBD1 TRBJ2-2
TGCAGCGGACAGGGCGCCGCAACTAATGAAAAACTGTTTTTT CSGQGAATNEKLFF 14 . TRBV29-1 TRBD1 TRBJ1-4
TGTGCCAGCACGTATAGCGGGAGGGCCGTCTCTGGGGCCAACGTCCTGACTTTC CASTYSGRAVSGANVLTF 18 . TRBV2 TRBD2 TRBJ2-6
TGTGCCAGCAGTGATTCGGCGGACAGGGGGCGCGGTGCCTACACCTTC CASSDSADRGRGAYTF 16 . TRBV2 TRBD1 TRBJ1-2
TGTGCCAGCAGCCTGCGGGAGGATGGGTTCAATGAGCAGTTCTTC CASSLREDGFNEQFF 15 . TRBV5-4 TRBD2 TRBJ2-1
TGTGCCAGCAGCTTAGGGCCAGGGACAGCGATCACAGATACGCAGTATTTT CASSLGPGTAITDTQYF 17 . TRBV7-9 TRBD1 TRBJ2-3
TGTGCCAGCACTGGTTACAGCGGAGGAGCAGATACGCAGTATTTT CASTGYSGGADTQYF 15 . TRBV27 . TRBJ2-3
TGCGCCAGCAGCCGGGAGAGCTCCTATAATTCACCCCTCCACTTT CASSRESSYNSPLHF 15 few TRBV5-1 . TRBJ1-6
TGTGCCAGCAGCTTGGAACCTAGCGAGCAGTACTTC CASSLEPSEQYF 12 . TRBV11-3 . TRBJ2-7
TGTGCCAGCAGCTTAAGAGGAATTGGCGGCTACACCTTC CASSLRGIGGYTF 13 . TRBV7-9 . TRBJ1-2
TGTGCCAGCATCCAGGGGCGTACCACTGAAGCTTTCTTT CASIQGRTTEAFF 13 . TRBV28 . TRBJ1-1
TGTGCCAGCAGCTACGGACAGTACCAGAACACTGAAGCTTTCTTT CASSYGQYQNTEAFF 15 . TRBV11-2 . TRBJ1-1
TGTGCCAGCAGCCACGCGGGACGGATCTCTGGGGCCAACGTCCTGACTTTC CASSHAGRISGANVLTF 17 . TRBV28 . TRBJ2-6
TGTGCCAGCAAGCGGGCGGGAGATGTATATGAGCAGTTCTTC CASKRAGDVYEQFF 14 once TRBV27 TRBD2 TRBJ2-1